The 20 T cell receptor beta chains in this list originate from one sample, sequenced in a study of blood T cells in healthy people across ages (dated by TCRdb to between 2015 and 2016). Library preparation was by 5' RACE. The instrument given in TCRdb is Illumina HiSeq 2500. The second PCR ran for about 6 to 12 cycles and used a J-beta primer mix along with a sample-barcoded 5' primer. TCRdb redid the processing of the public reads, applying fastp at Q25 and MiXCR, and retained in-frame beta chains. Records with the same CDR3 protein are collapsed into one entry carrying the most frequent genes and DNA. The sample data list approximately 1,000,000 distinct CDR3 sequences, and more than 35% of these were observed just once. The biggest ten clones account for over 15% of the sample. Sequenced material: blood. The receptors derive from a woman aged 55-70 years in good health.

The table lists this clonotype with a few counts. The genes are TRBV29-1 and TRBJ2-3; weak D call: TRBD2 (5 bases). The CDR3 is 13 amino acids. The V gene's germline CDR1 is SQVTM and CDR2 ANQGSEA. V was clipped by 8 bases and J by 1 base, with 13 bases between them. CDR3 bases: TGCAGCCCCCGCCTAGCACGCACAGATACGCAGTATTTT. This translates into CSPRLARTDTQYF.

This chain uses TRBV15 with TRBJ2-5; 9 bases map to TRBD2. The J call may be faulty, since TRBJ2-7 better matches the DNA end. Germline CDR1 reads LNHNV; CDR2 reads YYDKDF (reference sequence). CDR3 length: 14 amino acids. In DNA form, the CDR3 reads TGTGCCACCAGCAGAGATAGCGGGAGCCGCGAGCAGTACTTC. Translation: CATSRDSGSREQYF.

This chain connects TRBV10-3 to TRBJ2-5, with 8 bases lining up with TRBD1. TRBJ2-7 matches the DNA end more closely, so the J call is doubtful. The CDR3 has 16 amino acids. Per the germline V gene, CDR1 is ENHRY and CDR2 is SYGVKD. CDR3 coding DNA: TGTGCCATCAGTGAGTCGAAGACAGGGGTCGGGTACGAGCAGTACTTC. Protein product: CAISESKTGVGYEQYF.

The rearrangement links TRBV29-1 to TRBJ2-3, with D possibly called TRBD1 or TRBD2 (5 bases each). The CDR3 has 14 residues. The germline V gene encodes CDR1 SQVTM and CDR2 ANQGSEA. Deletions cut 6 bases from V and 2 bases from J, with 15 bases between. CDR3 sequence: CSVPGRSYTDTQYF. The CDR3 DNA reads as TGCAGCGTCCCGGGACGATCCTACACAGATACGCAGTATTTT.

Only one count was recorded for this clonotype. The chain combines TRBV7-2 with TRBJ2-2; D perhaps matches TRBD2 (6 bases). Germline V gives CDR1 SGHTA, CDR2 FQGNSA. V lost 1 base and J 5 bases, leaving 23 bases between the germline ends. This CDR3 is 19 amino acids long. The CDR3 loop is CASSLVGFAGTSRTGELFF. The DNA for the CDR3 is TGTGCCAGCAGCTTAGTTGGCTTTGCGGGAACATCGAGAACCGGGGAGCTGTTTTTT.

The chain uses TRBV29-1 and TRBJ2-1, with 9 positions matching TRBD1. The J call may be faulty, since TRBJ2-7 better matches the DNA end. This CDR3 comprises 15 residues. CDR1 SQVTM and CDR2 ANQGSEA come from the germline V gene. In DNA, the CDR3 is TGCAGTGTCTCACCGGGACAGGGCTCCTACAATGAGCAGTACTTC. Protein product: CSVSPGQGSYNEQYF.

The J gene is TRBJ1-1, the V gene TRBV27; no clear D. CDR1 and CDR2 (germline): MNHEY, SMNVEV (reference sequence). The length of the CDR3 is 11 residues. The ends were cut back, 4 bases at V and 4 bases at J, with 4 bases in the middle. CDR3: CASSSVTEAFF. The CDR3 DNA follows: TGTGCCAGCAGTTCGGTCACTGAAGCTTTCTTT.

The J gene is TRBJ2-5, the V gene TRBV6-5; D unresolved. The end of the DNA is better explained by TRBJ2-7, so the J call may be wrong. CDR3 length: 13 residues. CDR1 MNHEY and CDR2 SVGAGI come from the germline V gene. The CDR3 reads CASRPPNSYEQYF. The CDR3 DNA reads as TGTGCCAGCAGACCCCCCAACTCATACGAGCAGTACTTC.

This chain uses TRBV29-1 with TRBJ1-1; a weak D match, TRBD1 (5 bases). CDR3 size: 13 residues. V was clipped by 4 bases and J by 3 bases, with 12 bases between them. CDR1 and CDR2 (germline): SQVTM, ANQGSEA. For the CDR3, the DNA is TGCAGCGTTGGGGCAGGGAGGTACACTGAAGCTTTCTTT. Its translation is CSVGAGRYTEAFF. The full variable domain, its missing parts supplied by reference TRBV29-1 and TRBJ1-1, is SAVISQKPSRDICQRGTSLTIQCQVDSQVTMMFWYRQQPGQSLTLIATANQGSEATYESGFVIDKFPISRPNLTFSTLTVSNMSPEDSSIYLCSVGAGRYTEAFFGQGTRLTVV.

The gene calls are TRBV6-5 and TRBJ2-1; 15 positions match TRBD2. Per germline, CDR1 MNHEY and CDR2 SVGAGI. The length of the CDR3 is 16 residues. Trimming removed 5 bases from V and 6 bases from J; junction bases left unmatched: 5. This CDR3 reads CASSPRTSGRANEQFF. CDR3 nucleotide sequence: TGTGCCAGCAGTCCGCGGACTAGCGGGAGGGCCAATGAGCAGTTCTTC.

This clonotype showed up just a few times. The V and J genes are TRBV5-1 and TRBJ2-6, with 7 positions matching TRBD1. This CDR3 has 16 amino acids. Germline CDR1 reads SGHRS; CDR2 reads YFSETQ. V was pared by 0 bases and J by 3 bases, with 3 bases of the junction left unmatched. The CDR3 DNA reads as TGCGCCAGCAGCTTGGACAGGGGAAATGGGGCCAACGTCCTGACTTTC. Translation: CASSLDRGNGANVLTF.

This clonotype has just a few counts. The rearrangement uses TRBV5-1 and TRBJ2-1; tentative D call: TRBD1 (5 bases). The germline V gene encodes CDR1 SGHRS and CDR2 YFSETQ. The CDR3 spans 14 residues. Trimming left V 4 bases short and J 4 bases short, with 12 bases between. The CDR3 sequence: CASSKGFEYNEQFF. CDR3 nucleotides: TGCGCCAGCAGCAAGGGGTTTGAGTACAATGAGCAGTTCTTC.

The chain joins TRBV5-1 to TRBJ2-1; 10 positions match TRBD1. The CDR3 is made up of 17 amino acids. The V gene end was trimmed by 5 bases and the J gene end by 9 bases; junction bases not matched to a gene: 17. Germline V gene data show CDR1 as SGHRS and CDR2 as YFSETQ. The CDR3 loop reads CASRRPPGQGTLGEQFF. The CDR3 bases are TGCGCCAGCAGGCGACCACCGGGACAGGGGACCTTGGGTGAGCAGTTCTTC.

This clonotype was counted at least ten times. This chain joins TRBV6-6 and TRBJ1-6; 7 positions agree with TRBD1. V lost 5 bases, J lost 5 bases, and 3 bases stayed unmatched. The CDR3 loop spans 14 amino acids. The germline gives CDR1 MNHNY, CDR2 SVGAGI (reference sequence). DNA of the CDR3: TGTGCCAGCAGTCTGGGACAGAATAATTCACCCCTCCACTTT. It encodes CASSLGQNNSPLHF.

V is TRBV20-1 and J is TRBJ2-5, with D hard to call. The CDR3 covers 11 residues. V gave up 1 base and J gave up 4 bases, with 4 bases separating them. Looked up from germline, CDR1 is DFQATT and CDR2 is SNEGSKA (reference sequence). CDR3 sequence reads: CSARGVETQYF. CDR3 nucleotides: TGCAGTGCTAGAGGGGTAGAGACCCAGTACTTC.

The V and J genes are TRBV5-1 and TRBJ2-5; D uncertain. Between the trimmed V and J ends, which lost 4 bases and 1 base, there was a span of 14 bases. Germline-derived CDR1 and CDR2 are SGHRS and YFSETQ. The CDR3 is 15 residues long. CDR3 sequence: CASSQAGRPQETQYF. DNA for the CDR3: TGCGCCAGCAGCCAAGCAGGACGGCCCCAAGAGACCCAGTACTTC.

The CDR3 bases are TGTGCCAGCAGCCAAGAACTTCGGACAGGCCAGGGGGAGCAGTACTTC. Its translation is CASSQELRTGQGEQYF. This chain connects TRBV3-1 to TRBJ2-4; 7 bases agree with TRBD1. This CDR3 is 16 amino acids long. The V gene end was trimmed by 0 bases and the J gene end by 13 bases; junction bases not matched to a gene: 15. CDR1 and CDR2 (germline): LGHDT, YNNKEL (reference sequence).

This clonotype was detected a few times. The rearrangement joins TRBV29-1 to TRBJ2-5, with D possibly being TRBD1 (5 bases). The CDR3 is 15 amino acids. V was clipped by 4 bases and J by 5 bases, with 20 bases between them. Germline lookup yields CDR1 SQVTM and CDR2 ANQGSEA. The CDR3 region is CSVAGVTGRWETQYF. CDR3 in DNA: TGCAGCGTTGCTGGGGTCACAGGCCGGTGGGAGACCCAGTACTTC.

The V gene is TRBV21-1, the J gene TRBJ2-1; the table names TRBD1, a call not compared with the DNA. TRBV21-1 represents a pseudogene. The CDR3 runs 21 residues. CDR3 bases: TGTGCCAGCAGCAAAGAACACGTGAGACAGGGTGGAGTTGGCTCCTACAATGAGCAGTTCTTC. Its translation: CASSKEHVRQGGVGSYNEQFF.

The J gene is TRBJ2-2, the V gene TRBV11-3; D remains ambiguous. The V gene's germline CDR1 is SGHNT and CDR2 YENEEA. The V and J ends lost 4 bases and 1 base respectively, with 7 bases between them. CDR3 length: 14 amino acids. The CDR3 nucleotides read TGTGCCAGCAGCTCGATCGAGAACACCGGGGAGCTGTTTTTT. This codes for CASSSIENTGELFF. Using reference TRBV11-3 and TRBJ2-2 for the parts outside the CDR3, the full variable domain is EAGVVQSPRYKIIEKKQPVAFWCNPISGHNTLYWYLQNLGQGPELLIRYENEEAVDDSQLPKDRFSAERLKGVDSTLKIQPAELGDSAVYLCASSSIENTGELFFGEGSRLTVL.